This is a list of T cell receptor beta chains from one sample in a study of CD8+ T cells in alopecia areata. TCRdb's copy holds only in-frame clones and misses some; the assay was immunoSEQ multiplex PCR. The table lists roughly 250,000 clones, about two thirds of them singletons. The sample consisted of CD4+ T cells sorted from blood, taken at week 0. These receptors all come from a human donor with alopecia areata. Both conserved end residues are part of each CDR3. A D gene is named only where the DNA matches it firmly. Clone size is shown for a subset of rows, as once, few, many or a class of expanded clone.

clone size: NA; V gene: TRBV30; J gene: TRBJ1-3; D gene: NA; CDR3 protein: CAWTPLRDFGNTIYF; CDR3 DNA: TGTGCCTGGACCCCCTTGAGGGACTTTGGAAACACCATATATTTT
clone size: NA; V gene: TRBV29-1; J gene: TRBJ1-3; D gene: NA; CDR3 protein: CSVEALSGNTIYF; CDR3 DNA: TGCAGCGTTGAAGCCCTCTCTGGAAACACCATATATTTT
clone size: NA; V gene: TRBV14; J gene: TRBJ2-1; D gene: NA; CDR3 protein: CASSQVGRGDNEQFF; CDR3 DNA: TGTGCCAGCAGCCAAGTTGGCCGTGGCGACAATGAGCAGTTCTTC
clone size: many; V gene: TRBV5-1; J gene: TRBJ2-2; D gene: NA; CDR3 protein: CASSLGAANTGELFF; CDR3 DNA: TGCGCCAGCAGCTTGGGTGCCGCGAACACCGGGGAGCTGTTTTTT
clone size: NA; V gene: TRBV5-1; J gene: TRBJ2-7; D gene: NA; CDR3 protein: CASSLRLPYEQYF; CDR3 DNA: TGCGCCAGCAGCTTAAGGTTACCCTACGAGCAGTACTTC
clone size: once; V gene: TRBV9; J gene: TRBJ2-7; D gene: TRBD1; CDR3 protein: CASSVANRGYEQYF; CDR3 DNA: TGTGCCAGCAGCGTAGCTAACAGGGGATACGAGCAGTACTTC
clone size: NA; V gene: TRBV30; J gene: TRBJ1-6; D gene: TRBD1; CDR3 protein: CASGGQYNSPLHF; CDR3 DNA: TGTGCCTCGGGGGGACAGTATAATTCACCCCTCCACTTT
clone size: NA; V gene: TRBV29-1; J gene: TRBJ1-2; D gene: NA; CDR3 protein: CSVGRDYGYTF; CDR3 DNA: TGCAGCGTAGGGAGAGACTATGGCTACACCTTC
clone size: few; V gene: TRBV27; J gene: TRBJ1-6; D gene: TRBD1; CDR3 protein: CASSWGQPNNSPLHF; CDR3 DNA: TGTGCCAGCAGTTGGGGACAGCCCAATAATTCACCCCTCCACTTT
clone size: NA; V gene: TRBV4-3; J gene: TRBJ2-2; D gene: NA; CDR3 protein: CASSLRELAGELFF; CDR3 DNA: TGCGCCAGCAGTCTGCGAGAGCTGGCGGGGGAGCTGTTTTTT
clone size: few; V gene: TRBV5-1; J gene: TRBJ2-7; D gene: NA; CDR3 protein: CASSPAATGTHEQYF; CDR3 DNA: TGCGCCAGCAGCCCGGCCGCCACAGGGACCCACGAGCAGTACTTC
clone size: few; V gene: TRBV29-1; J gene: TRBJ1-1; D gene: TRBD1; CDR3 protein: CSVDRDDTEAFF; CDR3 DNA: TGCAGCGTCGACAGGGACGACACTGAAGCTTTCTTT
clone size: NA; V gene: TRBV30; J gene: TRBJ2-1; D gene: NA; CDR3 protein: CAWSVRGPNEQFF; CDR3 DNA: TGTGCCTGGAGTGTACGGGGGCCAAATGAGCAGTTCTTC
clone size: NA; V gene: TRBV7-9; J gene: TRBJ2-1; D gene: TRBD1; CDR3 protein: CASRRTGGYNEQFF; CDR3 DNA: TGTGCCAGCAGACGGACAGGGGGGTACAATGAGCAGTTCTTC
clone size: NA; V gene: TRBV5-6; J gene: TRBJ2-7; D gene: NA; CDR3 protein: CASSSTRVGYEQYF; CDR3 DNA: TGTGCCAGCAGCTCGACCAGGGTGGGCTACGAGCAGTACTTC
clone size: NA; V gene: TRBV30; J gene: TRBJ2-7; D gene: NA; CDR3 protein: CAWSGTRQYF; CDR3 DNA: TGTGCCTGGAGTGGAACACGACAGTACTTC
clone size: NA; V gene: TRBV30; J gene: TRBJ2-5; D gene: TRBD2; CDR3 protein: CAWSVGGLAGGQETQYF; CDR3 DNA: TGTGCCTGGAGTGTCGGCGGGCTAGCGGGGGGACAAGAGACCCAGTACTTC
clone size: NA; V gene: TRBV29-1; J gene: TRBJ1-1; D gene: NA; CDR3 protein: CSAYRTEAFF; CDR3 DNA: TGCAGCGCCTATAGGACTGAAGCTTTCTTT
clone size: NA; V gene: TRBV19; J gene: TRBJ1-2; D gene: NA; CDR3 protein: CASSDGPGGGYTF; CDR3 DNA: TGTGCCAGTAGTGACGGACCCGGGGGAGGCTACACCTTC
clone size: NA; V gene: TRBV5-1; J gene: TRBJ2-5; D gene: TRBD1; CDR3 protein: CASSPVTGGETQYF; CDR3 DNA: TGCGCCAGCAGCCCTGTGACAGGGGGAGAGACCCAGTACTTC
clone size: NA; V gene: TRBV7-9; J gene: TRBJ1-2; D gene: TRBD1; CDR3 protein: CASSSSRDRLAGYTF; CDR3 DNA: TGTGCCAGCAGCTCGTCCCGGGACAGGTTGGCCGGCTACACCTTC
clone size: NA; V gene: TRBV2; J gene: TRBJ2-6; D gene: NA; CDR3 protein: CATQEVPGANVLTF; CDR3 DNA: TGTGCCACCCAGGAGGTACCTGGGGCCAACGTCCTGACTTTC
clone size: NA; V gene: TRBV6-5; J gene: TRBJ2-7; D gene: NA; CDR3 protein: CASSLWSLDALYF; CDR3 DNA: TGTGCCAGCAGTTTGTGGTCCCTGGACGCGCTGTACTTC
clone size: NA; V gene: TRBV15; J gene: TRBJ1-5; D gene: NA; CDR3 protein: CATSRVAGVSNQPQHF; CDR3 DNA: TGTGCCACCAGCAGAGTTGCCGGGGTCAGCAATCAGCCCCAGCATTTT
clone size: NA; V gene: TRBV4-1; J gene: TRBJ1-2; D gene: TRBD1; CDR3 protein: CASSRIGQGISNYGYTF; CDR3 DNA: TGCGCCAGCAGCCGGATAGGACAGGGCATTTCTAACTATGGCTACACCTTC
clone size: NA; V gene: TRBV7-9; J gene: TRBJ1-2; D gene: NA; CDR3 protein: CASSLAEGLGYTF; CDR3 DNA: TGTGCCAGCAGCTTAGCCGAGGGGCTCGGCTACACCTTC
clone size: NA; V gene: TRBV7-3; J gene: TRBJ2-1; D gene: TRBD2; CDR3 protein: CASSQTSSGEQFF; CDR3 DNA: TGTGCCAGCAGCCAGACTAGCTCGGGTGAGCAGTTCTTC
clone size: NA; V gene: TRBV29-1; J gene: TRBJ1-2; D gene: NA; CDR3 protein: CSVDFPDNYGYTF; CDR3 DNA: TGCAGCGTTGATTTCCCGGATAACTATGGCTACACCTTC
clone size: NA; V gene: TRBV2; J gene: TRBJ2-2; D gene: TRBD2; CDR3 protein: CASNELAGGRGELFF; CDR3 DNA: TGTGCCAGCAACGAGCTAGCGGGGGGACGCGGGGAGCTGTTTTTT
clone size: once; V gene: TRBV29-1; J gene: TRBJ1-3; D gene: NA; CDR3 protein: CSVAWDSGNTIYF; CDR3 DNA: TGCAGCGTTGCGTGGGACTCTGGAAACACCATATATTTT
clone size: few; V gene: TRBV29-1; J gene: TRBJ2-3; D gene: TRBD2; CDR3 protein: CSVSSGGTFDDTQYF; CDR3 DNA: TGCAGCGTCAGCAGCGGGGGGACCTTTGACGATACGCAGTATTTT
clone size: NA; V gene: TRBV7-9; J gene: TRBJ2-3; D gene: TRBD1; CDR3 protein: CASSWGQGPDTQYF; CDR3 DNA: TGTGCCAGCAGCTGGGGACAGGGCCCAGATACGCAGTATTTT
clone size: NA; V gene: TRBV27; J gene: TRBJ1-5; D gene: TRBD1; CDR3 protein: CASREGQVNQPQHF; CDR3 DNA: TGTGCCAGCAGGGAAGGACAGGTCAATCAGCCCCAGCATTTT
clone size: NA; V gene: TRBV5-1; J gene: TRBJ2-5; D gene: TRBD2; CDR3 protein: CASRASGPQETQYF; CDR3 DNA: TGCGCCAGCAGGGCTAGCGGGCCTCAAGAGACCCAGTACTTC
clone size: few; V gene: TRBV5-6; J gene: TRBJ1-2; D gene: TRBD1; CDR3 protein: CASLGQDYGYTF; CDR3 DNA: TGTGCCAGCTTAGGACAGGACTATGGCTACACCTTC
clone size: NA; V gene: TRBV11-2; J gene: TRBJ2-6; D gene: NA; CDR3 protein: CASSSGVSGANVLTF; CDR3 DNA: TGTGCCAGCAGCTCGGGGGTTTCTGGGGCCAACGTCCTGACTTTC
clone size: NA; V gene: TRBV14; J gene: TRBJ2-1; D gene: NA; CDR3 protein: CASSQGLVLGNEQFF; CDR3 DNA: TGTGCCAGCAGCCAAGGGCTAGTTTTGGGCAATGAGCAGTTCTTC
clone size: NA; V gene: TRBV6-5; J gene: TRBJ1-2; D gene: NA; CDR3 protein: CAISATDRANYGYTF; CDR3 DNA: TGTGCCATCAGTGCGACGGACAGAGCTAACTATGGCTACACCTTC
clone size: NA; V gene: TRBV18; J gene: TRBJ2-5; D gene: NA; CDR3 protein: CASSPSQETQYF; CDR3 DNA: TGTGCCAGCTCACCGTCCCAAGAGACCCAGTACTTC
clone size: NA; V gene: TRBV7-9; J gene: TRBJ2-3; D gene: NA; CDR3 protein: CARSGLQSTDTQYF; CDR3 DNA: TGTGCCAGGTCGGGACTCCAGAGCACAGATACGCAGTATTTT
clone size: NA; V gene: TRBV27; J gene: TRBJ1-2; D gene: TRBD1; CDR3 protein: CASSHRGGGYTF; CDR3 DNA: TGTGCCAGCAGTCACAGGGGAGGTGGCTACACCTTC
clone size: NA; V gene: TRBV30; J gene: TRBJ2-2; D gene: NA; CDR3 protein: CAWSQGQNTGELFF; CDR3 DNA: TGTGCCTGGAGCCAGGGGCAGAACACCGGGGAGCTGTTTTTT
clone size: NA; V gene: TRBV7-3; J gene: TRBJ2-2; D gene: NA; CDR3 protein: CASSLSGTGELFF; CDR3 DNA: TGTGCCAGCAGCTTAAGTGGAACCGGGGAGCTGTTTTTT
clone size: NA; V gene: TRBV13; J gene: TRBJ2-5; D gene: NA; CDR3 protein: CASSLESETQYF; CDR3 DNA: TGTGCCAGCAGCTTAGAGTCGGAGACCCAGTACTTC
clone size: NA; V gene: TRBV6-5; J gene: TRBJ2-7; D gene: TRBD2; CDR3 protein: CASSPSGGHYEQYF; CDR3 DNA: TGTGCCAGCAGCCCTAGCGGGGGGCACTACGAGCAGTACTTC
clone size: few; V gene: TRBV29-1; J gene: TRBJ1-2; D gene: NA; CDR3 protein: CSIRPGFSANYGYTF; CDR3 DNA: TGCAGCATTCGCCCGGGCTTCAGTGCTAACTATGGCTACACCTTC
clone size: NA; V gene: TRBV5-1; J gene: TRBJ1-1; D gene: NA; CDR3 protein: CASSPHRERTEAFF; CDR3 DNA: TGCGCCAGCAGCCCCCATCGGGAAAGGACTGAAGCTTTCTTT
clone size: once; V gene: TRBV2; J gene: TRBJ1-5; D gene: NA; CDR3 protein: CASSWAGRQGQPQHF; CDR3 DNA: TGTGCCAGCAGTTGGGCAGGGAGGCAAGGTCAGCCCCAGCATTTT
clone size: NA; V gene: TRBV7-9; J gene: TRBJ2-3; D gene: TRBD1; CDR3 protein: CASRLDRGDTQYF; CDR3 DNA: TGTGCCAGCAGGCTCGACAGGGGAGATACGCAGTATTTT
clone size: NA; V gene: TRBV5-6; J gene: TRBJ1-1; D gene: TRBD1; CDR3 protein: CASSGGQGWTEAFF; CDR3 DNA: TGTGCCAGCAGCGGTGGACAGGGATGGACTGAAGCTTTCTTT
clone size: NA; V gene: TRBV30; J gene: TRBJ1-1; D gene: NA; CDR3 protein: CAWSLWDTEAFF; CDR3 DNA: TGTGCCTGGAGTCTCTGGGACACTGAAGCTTTCTTT
clone size: NA; V gene: TRBV7-9; J gene: TRBJ2-3; D gene: NA; CDR3 protein: CASSLAPGGTDTQYF; CDR3 DNA: TGTGCCAGCAGCTTAGCGCCGGGGGGCACAGATACGCAGTATTTT
clone size: NA; V gene: TRBV29-1; J gene: TRBJ2-1; D gene: TRBD1; CDR3 protein: CSVEDERTGVYNEQFF; CDR3 DNA: TGCAGCGTTGAAGATGAGAGGACAGGGGTCTACAATGAGCAGTTCTTC
clone size: NA; V gene: TRBV9; J gene: TRBJ2-7; D gene: NA; CDR3 protein: CASSPGGGVYEQYF; CDR3 DNA: TGTGCCAGCAGCCCGGGGGGCGGGGTCTACGAGCAGTACTTC